This T cell receptor beta chain was profiled in a study of T cell responses to AZD1222 COVID-19 vaccine. V shed 1 base and J shed 0 bases, with 13 bases lying between them. This CDR3 contains 17 residues. Germline V gives CDR1 MGHRA, CDR2 YSYEKL. Only in-frame clones appear in the TCRdb table, and some are missing; sequencing was by immunoSEQ multiplex PCR. The data show roughly 160,000 clones, about 92% seen once. The rearrangement joins TRBV4-1 to TRBJ1-3, with no clear D. The sequences come from peripheral blood, collected on day 0 of AZD1222 vaccination. The TCR sequence derives from an adult in good health. CDR3 sequence: CASSQVVLVASGNTIYF. The CDR3 coding sequence is TGCGCCAGCAGCCAAGTCGTTCTTGTAGCCTCTGGAAACACCATATATTTT.